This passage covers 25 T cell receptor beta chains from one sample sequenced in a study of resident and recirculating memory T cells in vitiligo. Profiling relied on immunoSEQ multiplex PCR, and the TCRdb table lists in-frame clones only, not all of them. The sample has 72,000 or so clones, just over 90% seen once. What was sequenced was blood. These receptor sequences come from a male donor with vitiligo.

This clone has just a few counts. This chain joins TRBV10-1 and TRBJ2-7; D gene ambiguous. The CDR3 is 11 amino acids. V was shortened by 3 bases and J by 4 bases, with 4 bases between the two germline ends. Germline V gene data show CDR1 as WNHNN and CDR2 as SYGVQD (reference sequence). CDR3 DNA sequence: TGCGCCAGCAGTGACTTTTACGAGCAGTACTTC. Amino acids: CASSDFYEQYF.

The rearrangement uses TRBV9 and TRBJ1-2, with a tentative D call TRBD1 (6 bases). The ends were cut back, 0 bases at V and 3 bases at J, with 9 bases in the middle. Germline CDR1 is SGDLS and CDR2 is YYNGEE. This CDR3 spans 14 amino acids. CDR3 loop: CASSVAGQYYGYTF. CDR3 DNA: TGTGCCAGCAGCGTAGCCGGACAGTACTATGGCTACACCTTC.

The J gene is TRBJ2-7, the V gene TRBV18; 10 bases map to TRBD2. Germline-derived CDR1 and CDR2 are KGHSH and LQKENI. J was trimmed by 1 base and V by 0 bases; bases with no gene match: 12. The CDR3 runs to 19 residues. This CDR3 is CASSPPVWLAGEISYEQYF. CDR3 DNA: TGTGCCAGCTCACCACCGGTTTGGCTAGCGGGAGAAATATCCTACGAGCAGTACTTC.

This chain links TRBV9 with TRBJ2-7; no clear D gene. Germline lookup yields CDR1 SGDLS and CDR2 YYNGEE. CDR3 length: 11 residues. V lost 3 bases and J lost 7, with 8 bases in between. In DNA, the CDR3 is TGTGCCAGCAGCGCCGGGTGGGAGCAGTACTTC. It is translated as CASSAGWEQYF.

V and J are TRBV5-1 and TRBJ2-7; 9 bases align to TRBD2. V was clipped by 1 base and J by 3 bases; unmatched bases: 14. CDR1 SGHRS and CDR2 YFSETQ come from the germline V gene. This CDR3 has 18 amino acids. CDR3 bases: TGCGCCAGCAGCTTGTTATCCAGCGGGAGGCCAACCGACTACGAGCAGTACTTC. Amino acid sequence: CASSLLSSGRPTDYEQYF. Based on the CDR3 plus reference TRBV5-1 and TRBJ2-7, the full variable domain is KAGVTQTPRYLIKTRGQQVTLSCSPISGHRSVSWYQQTPGQGLQFLFEYFSETQRNKGNFPGRFSGRQFSNSRSEMNVSTLELGDSALYLCASSLLSSGRPTDYEQYFGPGTRLTVT.

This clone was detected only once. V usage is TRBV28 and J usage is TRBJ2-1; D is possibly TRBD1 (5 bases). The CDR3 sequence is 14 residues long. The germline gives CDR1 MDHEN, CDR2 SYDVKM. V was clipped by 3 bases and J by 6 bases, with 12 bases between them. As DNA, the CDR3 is TGTGCCAGCAGTTTGGCAGGGATGGGCAATGAGCAGTTCTTC. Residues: CASSLAGMGNEQFF.

CDR3 DNA: TGTGCCAGTCAGAAATCAGGGGGCACAGGGGACAATCAGCCCCAGCATTTT. Its translation: CASQKSGGTGDNQPQHF. The chain couples TRBV19 to TRBJ1-5; TRBD1 aligns across 8 bases. The CDR3 contains 17 residues. Germline values: CDR1 LNHDA, CDR2 SQIVND (reference sequence). V shed 8 bases and J 3 bases; nucleotides not matched to a gene: 15.

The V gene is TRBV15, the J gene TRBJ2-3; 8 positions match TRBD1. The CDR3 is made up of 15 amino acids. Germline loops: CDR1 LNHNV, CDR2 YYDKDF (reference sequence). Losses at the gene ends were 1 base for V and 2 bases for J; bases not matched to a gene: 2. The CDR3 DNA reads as TGTGCCACCAGCAGAGGGACAGGGCACACAGATACGCAGTATTTT. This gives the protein CATSRGTGHTDTQYF.

The CDR3 sequence is CASSQVEQLNTEAFF. CDR3 in DNA: TGTGCCAGCAGCCAAGTCGAACAGTTGAACACTGAAGCTTTCTTT. The chain recombines TRBV4-2 with TRBJ1-1; D uncertain. V was trimmed by 1 base and J by 0 bases, leaving 9 bases between them. CDR3 size: 15 residues. Germline loops: CDR1 LGHNA, CDR2 YNFKEQ.

Here the CDR3 DNA reads TGCGCCAGCAGCTACCAGGGAGCGGGAGGCCGCTCCTACAATGAGCAGTTCTTC. Encoded protein: CASSYQGAGGRSYNEQFF. The genes are TRBV5-1 and TRBJ2-1; 9 nucleotides agree with TRBD2. Germline V gene data show CDR1 as SGHRS and CDR2 as YFSETQ. This CDR3 has 18 amino acids. V lost 3 bases, J lost 0 bases, and 10 bases stayed unmatched.

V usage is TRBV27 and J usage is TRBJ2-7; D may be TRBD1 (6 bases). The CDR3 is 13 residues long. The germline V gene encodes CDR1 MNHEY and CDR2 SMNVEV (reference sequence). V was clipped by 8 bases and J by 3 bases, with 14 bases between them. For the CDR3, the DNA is TGTGCCAGCCGCCTACAGGGAATCTACGAGCAGTACTTC. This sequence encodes CASRLQGIYEQYF.

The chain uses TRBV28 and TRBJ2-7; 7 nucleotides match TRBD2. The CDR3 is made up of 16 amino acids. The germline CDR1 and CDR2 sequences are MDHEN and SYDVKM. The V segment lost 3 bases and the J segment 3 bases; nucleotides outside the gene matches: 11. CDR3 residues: CASSFPGREIFYEQYF. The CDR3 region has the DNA TGTGCCAGCAGTTTCCCGGGGAGGGAGATCTTCTACGAGCAGTACTTC.

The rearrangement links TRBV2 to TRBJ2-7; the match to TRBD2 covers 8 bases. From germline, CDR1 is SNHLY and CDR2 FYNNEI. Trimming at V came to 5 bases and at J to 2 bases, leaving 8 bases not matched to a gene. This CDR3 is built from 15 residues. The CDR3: CASSSTSVTPYEQYF. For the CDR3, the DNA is TGTGCCAGCAGTTCGACTAGCGTCACTCCCTACGAGCAGTACTTC.

The CDR3 region is CASSGGAGWNIQYF. CDR3 sequence (DNA): TGTGCCAGCTCCGGGGGGGCCGGGTGGAACATTCAGTACTTC. The genes are TRBV18 and TRBJ2-4, with TRBD2 matching over 8 bases. Germline V lookup: CDR1 KGHSH, CDR2 LQKENI. After removal of 6 bases from V and 7 bases from J, the junction contained 8 bases not matched to a gene. The CDR3 totals 14 residues.

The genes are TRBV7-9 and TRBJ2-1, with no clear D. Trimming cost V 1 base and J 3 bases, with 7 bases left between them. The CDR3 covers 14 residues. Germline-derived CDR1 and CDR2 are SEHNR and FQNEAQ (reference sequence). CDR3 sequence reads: CASSLDGFYNEQFF. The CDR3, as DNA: TGTGCCAGCAGCTTAGACGGGTTCTACAATGAGCAGTTCTTC.

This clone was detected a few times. In nucleotides, the CDR3 is TGTGCCAGCAGCGAAGGTAGCGGGATCTACGAGCAGTACTTC. Its protein is CASSEGSGIYEQYF. V gene TRBV9 combines with J gene TRBJ2-7, with 8 bases that match TRBD2. Looked up from germline, CDR1 is SGDLS and CDR2 is YYNGEE. The length of the CDR3 is 14 residues. V gave up 3 bases and J gave up 3 bases; unmatched junction bases: 5.

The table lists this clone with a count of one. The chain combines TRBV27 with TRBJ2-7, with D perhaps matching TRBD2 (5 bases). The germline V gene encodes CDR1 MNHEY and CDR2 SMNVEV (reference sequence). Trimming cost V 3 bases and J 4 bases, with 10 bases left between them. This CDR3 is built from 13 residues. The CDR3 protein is CASSFGIPYEQYF. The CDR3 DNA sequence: TGTGCCAGCAGTTTCGGGATCCCTTACGAGCAGTACTTC.

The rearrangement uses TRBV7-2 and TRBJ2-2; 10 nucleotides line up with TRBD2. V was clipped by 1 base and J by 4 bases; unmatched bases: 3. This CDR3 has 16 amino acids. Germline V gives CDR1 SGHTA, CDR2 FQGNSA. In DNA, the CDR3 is TGTGCCAGCAGCTTAGTCAGGACTAGCGGCACCGGGGAGCTGTTTTTT. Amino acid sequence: CASSLVRTSGTGELFF.

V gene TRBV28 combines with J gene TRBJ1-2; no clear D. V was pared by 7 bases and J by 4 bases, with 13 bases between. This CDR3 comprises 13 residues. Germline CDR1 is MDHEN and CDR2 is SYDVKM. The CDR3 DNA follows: TGTGCCAGCACCGAAATGAGATTCTATGGCTACACCTTC. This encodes CASTEMRFYGYTF.

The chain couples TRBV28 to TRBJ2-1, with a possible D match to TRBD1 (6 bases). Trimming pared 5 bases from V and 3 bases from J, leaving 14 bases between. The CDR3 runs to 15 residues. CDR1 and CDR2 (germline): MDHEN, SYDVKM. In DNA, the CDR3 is TGTGCCAGCAGTCGACATCCGGGACACTACAATGAGCAGTTCTTC. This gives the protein CASSRHPGHYNEQFF. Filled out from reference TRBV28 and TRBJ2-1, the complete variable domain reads DVKVTQSSRYLVKRTGEKVFLECVQDMDHENMFWYRQDPGLGLRLIYFSYDVKMKEKGDIPEGYSVSREKKERFSLILESASTNQTSMYLCASSRHPGHYNEQFFGPGTRLTVL.

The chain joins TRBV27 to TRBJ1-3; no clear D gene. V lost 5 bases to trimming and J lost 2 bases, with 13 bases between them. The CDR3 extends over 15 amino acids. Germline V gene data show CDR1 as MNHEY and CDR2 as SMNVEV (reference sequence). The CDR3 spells CASSPLRETGNTIYF. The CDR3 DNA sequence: TGTGCCAGCAGTCCCTTGAGGGAAACTGGAAACACCATATATTTT.

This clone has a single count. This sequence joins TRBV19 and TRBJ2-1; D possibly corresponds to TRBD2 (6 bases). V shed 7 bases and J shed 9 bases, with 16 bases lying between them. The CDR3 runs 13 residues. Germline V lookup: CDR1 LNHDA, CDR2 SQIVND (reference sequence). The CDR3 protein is CASTYPGGTEQFF. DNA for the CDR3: TGTGCCAGTACCTACCCCGGCGGGACTGAGCAGTTCTTC.

The CDR3 bases are TGTGCCAGCAGCCGGACTAGCGGGAGGGATACGCAGTATTTT. Translated, it gives CASSRTSGRDTQYF. The chain links TRBV5-5 to TRBJ2-3, with TRBD2 matching 14 bases. The germline gives CDR1 SGHKS, CDR2 YYEKEE (reference sequence). V shed 4 bases and J 6 bases; nucleotides not matched to a gene: 1. This CDR3 contains 14 residues.

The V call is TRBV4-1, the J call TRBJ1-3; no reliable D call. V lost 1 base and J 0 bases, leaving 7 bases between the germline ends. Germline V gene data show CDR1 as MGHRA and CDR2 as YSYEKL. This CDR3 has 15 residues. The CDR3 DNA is TGCGCCAGCAGCCAAGGCTTCAGCTCTGGAAACACCATATATTTT. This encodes CASSQGFSSGNTIYF.

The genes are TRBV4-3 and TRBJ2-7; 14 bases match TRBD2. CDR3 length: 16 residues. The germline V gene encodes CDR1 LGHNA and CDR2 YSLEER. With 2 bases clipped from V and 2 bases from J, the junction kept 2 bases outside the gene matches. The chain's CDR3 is CASSQRLAGGPYEQYF. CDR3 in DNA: TGCGCCAGCAGCCAAAGACTAGCGGGAGGGCCCTACGAGCAGTACTTC.